These 20 T cell receptor beta chains share one sample of origin, sequenced in a study of T-cell memory formation after mild COVID-19. From the 5' RACE reads, TCRdb called clonotypes with MiXCR, one entry per CDR3 protein. Here the sample spans around 160,000 distinct CDR3 sequences, more than 9% being singletons. The sequencing input was PBMCs or a T cell subset sorted from them (not recorded which). The receptors derive from a man between 18 and 29 years old who had mild COVID-19 (a few samples of this study predate the infection). Cell type and time point are not known.

This rearrangement joins TRBV28 to TRBJ2-1; 9 bases agree with TRBD1. V lost 3 bases and J lost 8; bases outside the gene matches: 11. The CDR3 is 16 amino acids. Germline CDR1 MDHEN, CDR2 SYDVKM. The CDR3 DNA reads as TGTGCCAGCAGTTTTCCCCGACAGGGGGGGCGGGATGAGCAGTTCTTC. Translated: CASSFPRQGGRDEQFF.

This clonotype came up a few times. The genes are TRBV7-9 and TRBJ1-2; 8 positions agree with TRBD1. The germline CDR1 and CDR2 sequences are SEHNR and FQNEAQ (reference sequence). The CDR3 is made up of 15 amino acids. The ends lost 5 bases at V and 2 bases at J; junction bases unmatched: 7. The CDR3 sequence: CASSTIRGPNYGYTF. In DNA form, the CDR3 reads TGTGCCAGCAGCACAATCAGGGGGCCAAACTATGGCTACACCTTC.

This clonotype was counted only a few times. The chain joins TRBV7-9 to TRBJ2-4; a weak D match, TRBD1 (6 bases). This CDR3 has 14 residues. Germline values: CDR1 SEHNR, CDR2 FQNEAQ (reference sequence). V lost 4 bases to trimming and J lost 6 bases, with 13 bases between them. CDR3 bases: TGTGCCAGCAGCTCCCGGACAGAAGCAAACATTCAGTACTTC. Protein: CASSSRTEANIQYF.

On this clonotype itself: A read error may explain this, as a much larger clone is one base away. The gene calls are TRBV20-1 and TRBJ2-3; 9 nucleotides agree with TRBD2. CDR3 length: 15 amino acids. Germline V lookup: CDR1 DFQATT, CDR2 SNEGSKA (reference sequence). The CDR3 nucleotides read TGCAGTGCTAGTCGTGCTAGCGGGGCGGCAGATACGCGGTATTTT. Protein: CSASRASGAADTRYF.

The table lists this clonotype with a few counts. The chain has TRBV7-3 and TRBJ2-1; tentative D call: TRBD2 (5 bases). In germline, CDR1 is SGHTA, CDR2 FQGTGA. The length of the CDR3 is 17 residues. Trimming shortened V by 1 base and J by 5 bases, and 18 bases separated the two germline ends. The CDR3 DNA reads TGTGCCAGCAGCTTAAAGGACGGGGAGAAAAGCGACAATGAGCAGTTCTTC. This gives the protein CASSLKDGEKSDNEQFF.

This chain uses TRBV6-1 with TRBJ2-1; 14 positions match TRBD2. CDR3 length: 16 amino acids. The germline V gene has CDR1 MNHNS and CDR2 SASEGT. The ends lost 0 bases at V and 9 bases at J; junction bases unmatched: 4. CDR3 residues: CASSEARGLAGGEQFF. In DNA, the CDR3 is TGTGCCAGCAGTGAAGCTCGAGGACTAGCGGGGGGTGAGCAGTTCTTC.

This clonotype was observed a handful of times. In DNA, the CDR3 is TGCGCCAGCAGCTTGGCGGCCCTAGCGGGGGGGCCGTTAGATACGCAGTATTTT. As protein: CASSLAALAGGPLDTQYF. This chain connects TRBV5-1 to TRBJ2-3; TRBD2 matches at 12 bases. Trimming at V came to 0 bases and at J to 5 bases, leaving 10 bases not matched to a gene. This CDR3 region has 18 residues. CDR1 is SGHRS, CDR2 YFSETQ, per germline.

The CDR3 here is CASSKTRDRATDTQYF. CDR3 bases: TGTGCCAGCAGCAAAACGAGGGACAGGGCTACAGATACGCAGTATTTT. V is TRBV21-1 and J is TRBJ2-3; the table assigns TRBD1, which was not confirmed against the DNA. TRBV21-1 is recorded as a pseudogene. The CDR3 extends over 16 amino acids.

The V and J genes are TRBV29-1 and TRBJ1-4, with unresolved D. V shed 6 bases and J shed 5 bases, with 4 bases lying between them. CDR3 length: 10 amino acids. Germline CDR1 and CDR2: SQVTM and ANQGSEA. The CDR3 sequence is CSVANEKLFF. The CDR3 DNA follows: TGCAGCGTCGCAAATGAAAAACTGTTTTTT.

This clonotype was found a few times. The chain couples TRBV7-2 to TRBJ1-6; D call uncertain. CDR1 is SGHTA, CDR2 FQGNSA, per germline. The length of the CDR3 is 15 residues. V lost 2 bases, J lost 7 bases, and 12 bases lay in between. The CDR3 coding sequence is TGTGCCAGCAGCTTACAGGCCCTAGGCAATTCACCCCTCCACTTT. This encodes CASSLQALGNSPLHF. The full variable domain, completed using reference TRBV7-2 and TRBJ1-6, is GAGVSQSPSNKVTEKGKDVELRCDPISGHTALYWYRQSLGQGLEFLIYFQGNSAPDKSGLPSDRFSAERTGGSVSTLTIQRTQQEDSAVYLCASSLQALGNSPLHFGNGTRLTVT.

The chain is built from TRBV11-2 and TRBJ2-2; either TRBD1 or TRBD2 may fit D (5 bases each). Germline CDR1 and CDR2: SGHAT and FQNNGV. V dropped 4 bases and J dropped 4 bases, with 16 bases sitting between them. CDR3 length equals 16 residues. The CDR3 protein is CASSSLRGPGTGELFF. The CDR3 DNA is TGTGCCAGCAGCTCACTCCGGGGCCCAGGCACCGGGGAGCTGTTTTTT.

This clonotype was recorded a few times. The V gene is TRBV3-1, the J gene TRBJ2-3; no reliable D call. The length of the CDR3 is 14 residues. Germline V gene lookup returns CDR1 LGHDT and CDR2 YNNKEL (reference sequence). V lost 8 bases and J 3 bases, leaving 15 bases between the germline ends. The CDR3 sequence: CASVKDRLTDTQYF. CDR3 DNA: TGTGCCAGCGTAAAAGATAGACTTACAGATACGCAGTATTTT.

This clonotype was seen only a few times. The rearrangement joins TRBV6-5 to TRBJ1-1, with 7 bases identical to TRBD1. CDR1 is MNHEY, CDR2 SVGAGI, per germline. The CDR3 loop spans 14 amino acids. After removal of 6 bases from V and 1 base from J, the junction contained 5 bases not matched to a gene. The CDR3 DNA sequence: TGTGCCAGCAGCAGAACAGGGGCGAACACTGAAGCTTTCTTT. Protein sequence: CASSRTGANTEAFF.

This clonotype has at least ten counts. This chain links TRBV5-1 with TRBJ2-5, with D hard to call. CDR1 SGHRS and CDR2 YFSETQ come from the germline V gene. The CDR3 runs to 13 residues. V was pared by 9 bases and J by 3 bases, with 15 bases between. CDR3 sequence (DNA): TGCGCCACCGCCCAGGTCTCCGAAGAGACCCAGTACTTC. Protein: CATAQVSEETQYF.

This clonotype was detected only a few times. This chain joins TRBV20-1 and TRBJ1-2, with a possible D match to TRBD1 (5 bases). The CDR3 length is 12 residues. V was trimmed by 3 bases and J by 4 bases, leaving 9 bases between them. The germline V gene encodes CDR1 DFQATT and CDR2 SNEGSKA (reference sequence). CDR3 nucleotide sequence: TGCAGTGCTAGCCCACAGGCCTATGGCTACACCTTC. Encoded protein: CSASPQAYGYTF.

This clonotype was seen only a few times. V gene TRBV29-1 combines with J gene TRBJ1-5, with 8 bases fitting TRBD1. After removal of 4 bases from V and 5 bases from J, the junction contained 4 bases not matched to a gene. The CDR3 extends over 13 amino acids. Germline CDR1 SQVTM, CDR2 ANQGSEA. The CDR3 sequence is CSVGIQGDQPQHF. In nucleotides, the CDR3 is TGCAGCGTTGGGATACAGGGGGATCAGCCCCAGCATTTT.

This clonotype was picked up a small number of times. V gene TRBV5-1 combines with J gene TRBJ1-1; no clear D gene. The CDR3 covers 12 residues. Germline V gene sequence: CDR1 SGHRS, CDR2 YFSETQ. V shed 6 bases and J shed 3 bases, with 9 bases lying between them. CDR3 sequence reads: CASMESDTEAFF. CDR3 DNA sequence: TGCGCCAGCATGGAGAGCGACACTGAAGCTTTCTTT.

This clonotype was counted only a few times. This chain joins TRBV10-3 and TRBJ2-5, with D possibly being TRBD1 or TRBD2 (5 bases each). This CDR3 is built from 14 residues. Germline lookup yields CDR1 ENHRY and CDR2 SYGVKD. The V end lost 6 bases, the J end lost 3 bases, and 14 bases lay between the germline ends. CDR3 in DNA: TGTGCCATCAGCGGATCCGGGGCCGAAGAGACCCAGTACTTC. Protein product: CAISGSGAEETQYF.

This clonotype was recorded many times. This chain connects TRBV28 to TRBJ2-2; D may be TRBD1 or TRBD2 (6 bases each). Germline CDR1 reads MDHEN; CDR2 reads SYDVKM. Trimming cost V 10 bases and J 6 bases, with 21 bases left between them. The CDR3 contains 15 residues. CDR3 sequence reads: CATSPLGGDAGELFF. In nucleotides, the CDR3 is TGTGCCACCTCTCCTCTGGGGGGCGATGCCGGGGAGCTGTTTTTT.

V and J are TRBV12-3 or TRBV12-4 and TRBJ2-7; 7 bases fit TRBD1. The CDR3 is 16 residues long. V gave up 7 bases and J gave up 4 bases; unmatched junction bases: 16. This CDR3 is CASTHQGVGSNYEQYF. The CDR3 DNA reads as TGTGCCAGCACCCACCAGGGGGTCGGTTCTAATTACGAGCAGTACTTC.